This entry describes one T cell receptor (beta chain). During colonoscopy, one to two rectal pinch biopsies were collected. This sample is part of a study of pediatric ulcerative colitis. At the level of the study: Disease was pancolitis in over five and left-sided in two, histology-confirmed.

Germline values: CDR1 KGHSH, CDR2 LQKENI. Trimming took off 3 bases at V and 6 bases at J, with 6 bases between the two ends. There are 13 residues in the CDR3. This was a survey-level run. The protocol was immunoSEQ multiplex PCR, while the TCRdb copy is restricted to in-frame clones and leaves out a portion. The table lists 36,000 or so clones, around 78% of them singletons. What was sequenced was gut tissue. This sequence was found in a boy between 10 and 17 years old with moderate ulcerative colitis. The rearrangement links TRBV18 to TRBJ1-6, with no clear D. The CDR3 spells CASSPKFNSPLHF. The DNA for the CDR3 is TGTGCCAGCTCACCTAAGTTTAATTCACCCCTCCACTTT.